The 9 T cell receptor beta chains reported below all come from one sample, sequenced in a study of vaccination and CD4 T cells after COVID-19. Their target antigens are unknown. Treatment here: approximately 9-day PBMC culture with coronavirus spike peptide pools or control peptides (ViraFEST assay). Cultured CD4+ T cell DNA was sequenced using the Oncomine TCR Beta short-read assay. TCRdb ran MiXCR on the PCR reads and lists one entry per CDR3 protein. The sample carries 13,000 or so distinct CDR3 sequences, 58% recorded once. The specimen comprised cultured CD4+ T cells from blood, sampled after SARS-CoV-2 vaccination. The receptors were gathered from a human donor with COVID-19.

This clonotype was picked up a small number of times. The chain combines TRBV20-1 with TRBJ1-4; 7 nucleotides match TRBD1. V gave up 0 bases and J gave up 7 bases; unmatched junction bases: 2. Germline V gene sequence: CDR1 DFQATT, CDR2 SNEGSKA (reference sequence). This CDR3 has 13 residues. CDR3 protein: CSARDYRGEKLFF. The CDR3 region has the DNA TGCAGTGCTAGAGACTACAGGGGTGAAAAACTGTTTTTT.

The chain couples TRBV19 to TRBJ1-1; no firm D call. Between the trimmed V and J ends, which lost 2 bases and 4 bases, there was a span of 8 bases. The CDR3 totals 13 residues. Germline V lookup: CDR1 LNHDA, CDR2 SQIVND (reference sequence). Written as DNA, the CDR3 is TGTGCCAGTAGTATACCGATAGGCACTGAAGCTTTCTTT. Residues: CASSIPIGTEAFF.

Comment on this clonotype: One end of the junction fails to match germline, which may point to a read error. The chain has TRBV6-5 and TRBJ2-7; the match to TRBD2 covers 15 bases. The CDR3 contains 15 residues. CDR1 is MNHEY and CDR2 is SVGAGI in the germline V gene. The CDR3 reads CASTYGTSGGYEQYF. The CDR3 coding sequence is TGTGCCAGCACTTACGGGACTAGCGGGGGGTACGAGCAGTACTTC.

The chain carries TRBV7-2 and TRBJ1-2; tentative D call: TRBD1 (5 bases). V lost 4 bases and J lost 2, with 14 bases in between. The germline gives CDR1 SGHTA, CDR2 FQGNSA. The CDR3 is made up of 15 amino acids. The DNA of the CDR3 is TGTGCCAGCAGCTATCGGGCAGGGACGAACTATGGCTACACCTTC. This translates into CASSYRAGTNYGYTF.

The chain links TRBV20-1 to TRBJ1-5; unclear D gene. The CDR3 loop spans 13 amino acids. The germline V gene has CDR1 DFQATT and CDR2 SNEGSKA (reference sequence). With 6 bases removed from V and 6 bases from J, the gap between germline ends came to 15 bases. Here the CDR3 DNA reads TGCAGTGCCCTCACGAAGGAAGGTCAGCCCCAGCATTTT. Its protein product is CSALTKEGQPQHF.

This chain uses TRBV6-1 with TRBJ1-2; 7 bases fit TRBD1. This CDR3 spans 14 amino acids. Germline V gives CDR1 MNHNS, CDR2 SASEGT. The V gene end was trimmed by 6 bases and the J gene end by 3 bases; junction bases not matched to a gene: 7. The chain's CDR3 is CASRKRDSDYGYTF. DNA of the CDR3: TGTGCCAGCAGGAAAAGGGACAGCGACTATGGCTACACCTTC.

CDR3 bases: TGTGCCAGCAGTTTTTGGGGTGGGACGAACTATGGCTACACCTTC. Amino acid sequence: CASSFWGGTNYGYTF. This chain connects TRBV28 to TRBJ1-2, with a tentative D call TRBD1 (5 bases). This CDR3 spans 15 amino acids. Trimming removed 3 bases at V and 2 bases at J, with 13 bases between. Germline V gene data show CDR1 as MDHEN and CDR2 as SYDVKM.

The chain is built from TRBV19 and TRBJ1-5; D call uncertain. The ends were cut back, 8 bases at V and 7 bases at J, with 12 bases in the middle. Germline V gene data show CDR1 as LNHDA and CDR2 as SQIVND (reference sequence). The CDR3 runs 12 residues. The CDR3 DNA follows: TGTGCCAGTTGTGGGGTTCTCCAGCCCCAGCATTTT. Its protein product is CASCGVLQPQHF.

This sequence joins TRBV14 and TRBJ2-3; perhaps TRBD1 as D (5 bases). Trimming left V 1 base short and J 0 bases short, with 8 bases between. This CDR3 contains 15 residues. Germline loops: CDR1 SGHDN, CDR2 FVKESK. CDR3 DNA sequence: TGTGCCAGCAGCCAAGGGAAGGGGAGCACAGATACGCAGTATTTT. Its translation: CASSQGKGSTDTQYF. The full variable domain, rest sourced from reference TRBV14 and TRBJ2-3, is EAGVTQFPSHSVIEKGQTVTLRCDPISGHDNLYWYRRVMGKEIKFLLHFVKESKQDESGMPNNRFLAERTGGTYSTLKVQPAELEDSGVYFCASSQGKGSTDTQYFGPGTRLTVL.